This T cell receptor beta chain was retrieved from a study of T cell responses to AZD1222 COVID-19 vaccine. General study findings and limits: Spike-specific TCRs gained breadth and depth after people received two AZD1222 doses. Clonal diversity was possibly underestimated, and the donors were mostly white British, with more females. Only five to seven individuals given AZD1222 were seropositive at baseline. Variant regions that are unmutated are reportedly the target of nearly half of spike-specific TCRs.

This CDR3 spans 15 amino acids. Per the germline V gene, CDR1 is SGHRS and CDR2 is YFSETQ. Trimming shortened V by 1 base and J by 1 base, and 8 bases separated the two germline ends. The assay was immunoSEQ multiplex PCR, and TCRdb's table has in-frame clones only and misses some. The profile shows some 94,000 clones, just over 90% of them singletons. This clone appeared a single time. Its target is unknown. The sample in question was peripheral blood, obtained on day 0 of AZD1222 vaccination. This clonotype originated in an adult in good health. The V call is TRBV5-1, the J call TRBJ2-2; D remains unclear. Written as DNA, the CDR3 is TGCGCCAGCAGCTTGCTCGTGAAGAACACCGGGGAGCTGTTTTTT. Translating it yields CASSLLVKNTGELFF. Drawing the rest from reference TRBV5-1 and TRBJ2-2, the complete variable domain is KAGVTQTPRYLIKTRGQQVTLSCSPISGHRSVSWYQQTPGQGLQFLFEYFSETQRNKGNFPGRFSGRQFSNSRSEMNVSTLELGDSALYLCASSLLVKNTGELFFGEGSRLTVL.